This TCR beta chain originates from a study of control samples from healthy donors and cancer patients. TCRdb keeps only in-frame clones here, not all; method: immunoSEQ multiplex PCR. In the table there are about 110,000 clones, around 88% of which are singletons. The CDR3 length is 17 residues. In germline, CDR1 is KGHDR, CDR2 SFDVKD. With 6 bases clipped from V and 2 bases from J, the junction kept 12 bases outside the gene matches. This chain connects TRBV24-1 to TRBJ1-5; the match to TRBD1 covers 7 bases. The sequenced sample was blood. The sequence derives from a woman between 45 and 65 years old in good health. CDR3 coding DNA: TGTGCCACCAGTATTTCCACAGGGGAGAAGGGCAATCAGCCCCAGCATTTT. This gives the protein CATSISTGEKGNQPQHF.